Included here is one TCR beta chain sequence, with context. Its recognized antigen is unknown. The junction shows a germline mismatch at one end, possibly a read error. This record comes from a study of blood T cells in healthy people across ages (dated by TCRdb to between 2014 and 2017). For context, the study as a whole: In model experiments, template switching captured about one uniquely barcoded TCR beta cDNA molecule for every two T cells. The study measured age-related changes in TCR beta repertoire diversity using deep sequencing normalized with unique cDNA molecular identifiers. The donors were split into four age groups: young (average 16 years), middle-aged (about 40), aged (roughly 65) and long-lived (approximately 80). To avoid experimental bias, donors of different ages were randomly spread across the sequencing lanes. Using the same blood draw, the study looked at two additional independent replicas of 1 million unique cDNA reads for two donors, one aged 18 to 30 and the other aged 80 or older.

Per the germline V gene, LGHNA is the CDR1 and YSLEER is the CDR2. The CDR3 starts with the cysteine, ends with the phenylalanine, and has 18 residues. CDR3 DNA only is kept here, 54 bases in frame from base 1. The full study reports these points: Because profiling used bulk unsorted PBMCs, naive and antigen-experienced compartments could not be compared conclusively. A strong correlation was found between observed TCR beta diversity and the percentage of naive T cells measured by flow cytometry. Because donor CMV infection status was unknown, age-related changes in expanded clonotypes were potentially confounded. Observed TCR beta diversity per million T cells fell roughly linearly with age, and a significant reduction was already apparent by age roughly 40. Total diversity estimates from one million sequenced T cells were considered lower bounds and underestimates. The long-lived group showed more naive CD4+ T cells, fewer expanded clones and increased TCR diversity than the aged group, suggesting age selection.

The library was prepared using 5' RACE. The second PCR ran for roughly 7 to 11 cycles and used a J-beta primer mix along with a sample-barcoded 5' primer. Each TCR beta cDNA molecule received a unique molecular identifier from a template-switch 5' adaptor carrying 12 random nucleotides. Each sample yielded at least 3 million CDR3-containing paired-end reads. First-strand cDNA synthesis was performed from all RNA using the Mint cDNA synthesis kit, with priming by a TRBC-specific oligonucleotide. Following uracil-DNA glycosylase treatment, a first 18-cycle PCR with universal primers M1SS and BC2_uni_R was performed on all cDNA. Per the authors' processing: For normalization, 1 million high-quality reads were randomly selected from each sample, with every read carrying a distinct molecular identifier. Reads with shared molecular identifiers were discarded instead of being binned into consensus sequences. MiTCR, run with a Q25 quality threshold and the strictest error-elimination algorithm, handled CDR3 identification, clonotype clustering and error correction. A nonparametric unseen species model with Euler transformation was used to estimate lower-bound total TCR beta diversity. TCRdb's own reprocessing of the public reads used fastp at Q25 and MiXCR and kept productive beta chains. Rows with a matching CDR3 protein are joined into one entry that keeps the most common DNA and genes. TCRdb, not the original authors, processed these V and J calls. The sample table lists approximately 1,700,000 distinct CDR3 sequences, approximately 39% of them with a count of one. The ten largest clones represent roughly 23% of the sample.

Systemically healthy Caucasian individuals from Russia, approximately 39 in total and aged about 6 to 95 years, were included as donors. Roughly 10 milliliters of peripheral blood were collected from each donor into EDTA-treated Vacutainer tubes. Ficoll-Paque density-gradient centrifugation was used to isolate PBMCs, with at least 6.5 million per sample. Total RNA was extracted from PBMCs with Trizol reagent, with at least 6 micrograms obtained per sample. The percentages of naive CD45RAhigh/CD27high T cells were determined by flow cytometry on a PBMC aliquot from every donor. The receptor was isolated from a human donor in good health. The V and J genes are TRBV4-3 and TRBJ2-7; 7 of the junction bases match TRBD2. The sequencing input was blood. The CDR3 protein: CAGSPRPAGGGTYYEQYF. In nucleotide form, the sequence is TGCGCCGGCAGCCCTAGACCCGCGGGCGGGGGTACTTACTACGAGCAGTACTTC.